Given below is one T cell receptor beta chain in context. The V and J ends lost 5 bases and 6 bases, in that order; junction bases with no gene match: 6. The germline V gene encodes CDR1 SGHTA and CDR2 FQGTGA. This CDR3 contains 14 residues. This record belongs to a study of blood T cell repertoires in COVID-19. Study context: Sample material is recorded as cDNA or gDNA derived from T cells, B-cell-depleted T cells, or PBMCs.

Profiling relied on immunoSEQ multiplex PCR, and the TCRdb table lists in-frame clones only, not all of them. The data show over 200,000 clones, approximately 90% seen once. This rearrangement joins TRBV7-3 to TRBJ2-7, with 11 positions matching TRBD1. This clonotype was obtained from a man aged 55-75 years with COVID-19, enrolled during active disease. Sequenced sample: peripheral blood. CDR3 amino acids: CASSTGQGAGEQYF. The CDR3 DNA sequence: TGTGCCAGCAGCACCGGACAGGGGGCCGGCGAGCAGTACTTC.